The clone carrying this TCR beta chain was seen just once. The sample belongs to a study of blood T cell repertoires in COVID-19. Study in general: PBMCs, B-cell-depleted T cells, or T cells provided the cDNA or gDNA that made up the material.

The germline V gene has CDR1 GTSNPN and CDR2 SVGIG (reference sequence). CDR3 length equals 14 residues. After removal of 3 bases from V and 3 bases from J, the junction contained 4 bases not matched to a gene. Original analysis: Amplification from reference gene primers served as the basis for estimated nucleated cell counts. Using immunoSEQ multiplex PCR, the repertoire was profiled, and TCRdb retains in-frame clones only, with some absent. The V and J calls and clone size are taken from that table; D and trimming were inferred from the DNA. The sample contains 140,000 to 150,000 clones, just under 80% of which appear only once.

Material: peripheral blood. This receptor was obtained from a woman aged 55-70 years with acute or convalescent COVID-19. The chain has TRBV30 and TRBJ2-7; 11 bases match TRBD2. The CDR3 here is CAWREGLADYEQYF. The CDR3 nucleotides read TGTGCCTGGAGGGAGGGACTAGCGGACTACGAGCAGTACTTC.